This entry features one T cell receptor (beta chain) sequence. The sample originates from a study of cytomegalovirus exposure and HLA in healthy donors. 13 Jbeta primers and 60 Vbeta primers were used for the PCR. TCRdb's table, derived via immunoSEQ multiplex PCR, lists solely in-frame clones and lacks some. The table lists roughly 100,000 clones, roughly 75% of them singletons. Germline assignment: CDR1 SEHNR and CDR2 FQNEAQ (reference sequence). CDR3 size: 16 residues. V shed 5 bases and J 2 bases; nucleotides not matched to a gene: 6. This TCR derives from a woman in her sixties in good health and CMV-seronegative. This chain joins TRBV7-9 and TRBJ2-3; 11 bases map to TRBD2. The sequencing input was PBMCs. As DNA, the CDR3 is TGTGCCAGCAGCCCCACTAGCGGGAGTGACACAGATACGCAGTATTTT. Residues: CASSPTSGSDTDTQYF.